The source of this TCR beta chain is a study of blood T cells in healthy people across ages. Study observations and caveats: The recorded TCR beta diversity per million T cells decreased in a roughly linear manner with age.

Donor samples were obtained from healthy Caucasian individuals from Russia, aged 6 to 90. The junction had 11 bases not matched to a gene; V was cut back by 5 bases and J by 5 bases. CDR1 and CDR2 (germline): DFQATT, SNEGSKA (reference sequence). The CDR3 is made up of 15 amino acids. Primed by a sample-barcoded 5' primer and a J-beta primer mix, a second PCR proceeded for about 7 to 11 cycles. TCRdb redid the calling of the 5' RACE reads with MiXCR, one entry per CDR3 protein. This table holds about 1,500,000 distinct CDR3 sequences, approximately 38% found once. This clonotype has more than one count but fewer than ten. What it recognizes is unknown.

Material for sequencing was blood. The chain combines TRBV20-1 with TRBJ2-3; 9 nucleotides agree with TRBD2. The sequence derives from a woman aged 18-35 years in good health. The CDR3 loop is CSAFQLAGLGDTQYF. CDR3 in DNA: TGCAGTGCTTTCCAACTAGCGGGCCTAGGAGATACGCAGTATTTT.